This record concerns one T cell receptor (beta chain) sequence. The target of this receptor is not known. One base away there is no much larger clone; base qualities are not given. Libraries were made using the immunoSEQ multiplex PCR assay. The deep sequencing platform assayed roughly 10^5 TCR templates per sample. Genomic DNA extracted from sorted T cells was the material used for TCRbeta CDR3 sequencing. The paper's processing steps were these. The R programming language was used for clonal analysis of TCRbeta CDR3 data. Unstimulated samples were compared with post-reaction CFSE-low samples to define alloreactive CD4+ and CD8+ clones. Alloreactive CD4+ clones were assigned to regulatory or non-regulatory origin by matching sequences to sorted unstimulated Treg and non-Treg repertoires. Drawn from immuneACCESS, this table holds only the in-frame rearrangements with V and J called that TCRdb kept. Clones are partly lost; checked studies trace under half to an unresolved V gene and leave the rest unexplained. The V and J calls and clone size are taken from that table; D and trimming were inferred from the DNA. In this sample the table shows about 87,000 clones, 94% of which occur a single time. Over 0.25% of the sample is taken by the ten largest.

This sample stems from a study of siplizumab effects on memory and regulatory T cells (dated by TCRdb to between 2018 and 2020). Study-level background: The study examined how the anti-CD2 antibody siplizumab affects alloreactive T-cell subsets in allogeneic mixed lymphocyte reactions built from human PBMCs.

On the study overall, not on this receptor specifically: Because sequences below about 10^-5 frequency were poorly captured, only a minor fraction of alloreactive clones could be mapped to unstimulated subsets. Whether proliferating Tregs from siplizumab cultures actually had suppressive function was not functionally confirmed. The cumulative frequency of alloreactive sequences that could be traced back to unstimulated CD4+ memory T cells was significantly reduced by siplizumab. Unstimulated naive T cells appeared more diverse than memory T cells, and naive cells seemed to contribute substantially to the alloresponse. In reactions with siplizumab, an average of roughly 69% of mappable alloreactive CD4+ clones were Treg-derived, compared with 26.9% in control reactions. For roughly 75-97% of proliferating CD4+ or CD8+ clones, no naive or memory phenotype could be assigned.

Including the terminal cysteine and phenylalanine, the CDR3 comprises 15 residues. The DNA shown is the 45-base CDR3, in frame from base 1. Between the V and J ends, shortened by 5 bases and 1 base respectively, the junction contains 9 bases. CDR1 is given as MNHEY and CDR2 as SVGAGI, both from the germline V gene. Sorted unstimulated T cells and proliferating T cells recovered from mixed lymphocyte reactions were subjected to TCRbeta CDR3 sequencing. Fresh whole blood from more than 8 HLA-typed healthy donors was used as the source from which PBMCs were isolated. Unstimulated CD4+ non-regulatory T cells were FACS-sorted to map the origin of alloreactive clones.

This TCR derives from a human donor in good health. This chain joins TRBV6-5 to TRBJ2-6; the D gene cannot be named for sure. Material: non-Treg CD4+ T cells sorted from blood. According to the study, the label for this sample's cell subset or site signals: FACS-sorted unstimulated CD4+ non-regulatory T cells. The DNA is as follows: TGTGCCAGCAGTACGACCCCATCTGGGGCCAACGTCCTGACTTTC. The encoded protein is CASSTTPSGANVLTF.